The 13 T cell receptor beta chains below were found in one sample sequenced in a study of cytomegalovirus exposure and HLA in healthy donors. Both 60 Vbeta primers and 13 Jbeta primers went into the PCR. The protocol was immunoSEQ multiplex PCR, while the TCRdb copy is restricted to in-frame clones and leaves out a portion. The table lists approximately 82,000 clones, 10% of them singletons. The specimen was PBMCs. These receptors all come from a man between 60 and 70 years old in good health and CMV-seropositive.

The CDR3 region is CASSPHRNGGNEQFF. In nucleotides, the CDR3 is TGTGCCAGCAGCCCTCACCGGAACGGAGGCAATGAGCAGTTCTTC. The chain recombines TRBV7-2 with TRBJ2-1; D is perhaps TRBD2 (5 bases). The ends were cut back, 5 bases at V and 6 bases at J, with 17 bases in the middle. This CDR3 spans 15 amino acids. Germline CDR1 is SGHTA and CDR2 is FQGNSA.

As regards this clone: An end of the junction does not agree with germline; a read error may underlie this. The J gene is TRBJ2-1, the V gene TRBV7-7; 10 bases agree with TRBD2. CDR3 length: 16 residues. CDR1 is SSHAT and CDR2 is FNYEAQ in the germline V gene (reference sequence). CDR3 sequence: CASSLDTSGTYNEQFF. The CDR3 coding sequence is TGTGCTAGCAGCTTAGATACTAGCGGGACCTACAATGAGCAGTTCTTC.

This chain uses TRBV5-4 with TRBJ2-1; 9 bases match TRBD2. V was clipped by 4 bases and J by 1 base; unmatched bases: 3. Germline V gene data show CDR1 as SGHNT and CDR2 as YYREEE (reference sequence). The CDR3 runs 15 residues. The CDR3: CASSPTSGSYNEQFF. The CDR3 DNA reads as TGTGCCAGCAGCCCTACTAGCGGGTCCTACAATGAGCAGTTCTTC. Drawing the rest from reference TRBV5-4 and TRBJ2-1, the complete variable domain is ETGVTQSPTHLIKTRGQQVTLRCSSQSGHNTVSWYQQALGQGPQFIFQYYREEENGRGNFPPRFSGLQFPNYSSELNVNALELDDSALYLCASSPTSGSYNEQFFGPGTRLTVL.

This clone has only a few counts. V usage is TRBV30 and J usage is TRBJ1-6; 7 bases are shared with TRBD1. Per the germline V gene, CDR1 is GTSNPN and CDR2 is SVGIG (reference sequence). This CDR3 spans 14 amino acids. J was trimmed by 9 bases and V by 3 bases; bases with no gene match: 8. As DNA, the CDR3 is TGTGCCTGGAGGGGACAGTACTTTGGTTCACCCCTCCACTTT. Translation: CAWRGQYFGSPLHF. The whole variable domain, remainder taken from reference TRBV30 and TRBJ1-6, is SQTIHQWPATLVQPVGSPLSLECTVEGTSNPNLYWYRQAAGRGLQLLFYSVGIGQISSEVPQNLSASRPQDRQFILSSKKLLLSDSGFYLCAWRGQYFGSPLHFGNGTRLTVT.

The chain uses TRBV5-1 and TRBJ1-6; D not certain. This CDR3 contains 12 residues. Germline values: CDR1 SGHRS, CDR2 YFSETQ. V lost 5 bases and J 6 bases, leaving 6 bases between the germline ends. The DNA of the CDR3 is TGCGCCAGCAGAGGAGTTAATTCACCCCTCCACTTT. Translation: CASRGVNSPLHF.

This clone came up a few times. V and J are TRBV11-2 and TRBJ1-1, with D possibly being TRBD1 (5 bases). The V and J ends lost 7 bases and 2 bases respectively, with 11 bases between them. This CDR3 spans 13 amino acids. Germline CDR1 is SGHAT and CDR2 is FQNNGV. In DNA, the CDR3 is TGTGCCAGCACCCCCCAGGGAAACACTGAAGCTTTCTTT. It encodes CASTPQGNTEAFF.

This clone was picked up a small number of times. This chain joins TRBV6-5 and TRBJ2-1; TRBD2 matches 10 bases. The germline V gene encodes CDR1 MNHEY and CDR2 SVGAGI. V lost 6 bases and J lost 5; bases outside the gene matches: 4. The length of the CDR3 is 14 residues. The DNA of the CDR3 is TGTGCCAGCAGAAGCGGGGGGGCCCACAATGAGCAGTTCTTC. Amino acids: CASRSGGAHNEQFF.

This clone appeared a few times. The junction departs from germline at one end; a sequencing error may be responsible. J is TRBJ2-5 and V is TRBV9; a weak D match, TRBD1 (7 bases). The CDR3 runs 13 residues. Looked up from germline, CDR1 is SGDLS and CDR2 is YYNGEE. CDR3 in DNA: TGTGCCAACAGCTTTCAGGGGGGAGAGACCCAGTACTTC. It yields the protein CANSFQGGETQYF. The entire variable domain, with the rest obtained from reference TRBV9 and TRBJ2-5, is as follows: DSGVTQTPKHLITATGQRVTLRCSPRSGDLSVYWYQQSLDQGLQFLIQYYNGEERAKGNILERFSAQQFPDLHSELNLSSLELGDSALYFCANSFQGGETQYFGPGTRLLVL.

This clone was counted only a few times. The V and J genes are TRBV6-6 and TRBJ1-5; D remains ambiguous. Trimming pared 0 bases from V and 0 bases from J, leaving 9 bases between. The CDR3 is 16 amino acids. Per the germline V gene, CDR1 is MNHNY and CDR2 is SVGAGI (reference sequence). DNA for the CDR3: TGTGCCAGCAGTTACTCTCATTTCTATAGCAATCAGCCCCAGCATTTT. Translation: CASSYSHFYSNQPQHF.

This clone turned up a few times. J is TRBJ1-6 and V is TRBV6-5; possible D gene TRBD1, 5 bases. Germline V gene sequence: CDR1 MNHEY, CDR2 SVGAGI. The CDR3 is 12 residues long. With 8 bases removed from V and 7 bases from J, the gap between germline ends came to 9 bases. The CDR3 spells CASWQGNSPLHF. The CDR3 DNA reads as TGTGCCAGCTGGCAGGGAAATTCACCCCTCCACTTT.

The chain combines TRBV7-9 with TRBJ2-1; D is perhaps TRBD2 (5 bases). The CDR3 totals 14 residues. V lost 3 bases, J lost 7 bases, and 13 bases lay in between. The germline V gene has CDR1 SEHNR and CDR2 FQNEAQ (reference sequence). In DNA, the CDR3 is TGTGCCAGCAGCTTGAGGGATGCTGGAAATGAGCAGTTCTTC. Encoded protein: CASSLRDAGNEQFF.

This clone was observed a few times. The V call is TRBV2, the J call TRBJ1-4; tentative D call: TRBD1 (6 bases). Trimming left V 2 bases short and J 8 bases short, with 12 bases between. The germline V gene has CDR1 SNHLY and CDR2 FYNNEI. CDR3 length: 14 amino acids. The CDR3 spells CASSEWGLREKLFF. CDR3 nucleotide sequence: TGTGCCAGCAGTGAATGGGGGCTTCGGGAAAAACTGTTTTTT. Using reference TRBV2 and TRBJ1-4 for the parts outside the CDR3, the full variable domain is EPEVTQTPSHQVTQMGQEVILRCVPISNHLYFYWYRQILGQKVEFLVSFYNNEISEKSEIFDDQFSVERPDGSNFTLKIRSTKLEDSAMYFCASSEWGLREKLFFGSGTQLSVL.

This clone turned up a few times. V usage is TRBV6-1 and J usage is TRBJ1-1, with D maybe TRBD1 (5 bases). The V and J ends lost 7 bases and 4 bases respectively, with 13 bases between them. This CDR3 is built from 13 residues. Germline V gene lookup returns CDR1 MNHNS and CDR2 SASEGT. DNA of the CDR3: TGTGCCAGCAATTTAGGACATTCCACTGAAGCTTTCTTT. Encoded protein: CASNLGHSTEAFF.